The 10 T cell receptor beta chains below come from one sample, sequenced in a study of blood T cell repertoires in COVID-19. Method: immunoSEQ multiplex PCR; TCRdb's copy keeps in-frame clones and lacks some. The data hold 53,000 or so clones, with roughly three quarters observed a single time. Sequences were obtained from peripheral blood. All receptors derive from a human donor with active or convalescent COVID-19. The donor label of this sample is uncertain.

The chain carries TRBV7-3 and TRBJ2-1, with D possibly TRBD2 on 5 matching bases. The CDR3 consists of 15 residues. Germline CDR1 and CDR2: SGHTA and FQGTGA. Trimming pared 6 bases from V and 1 base from J, leaving 13 bases between. CDR3 residues: CASRPPGTSYNEQFF. The CDR3 DNA reads TGTGCCAGCAGGCCACCGGGAACGTCCTACAATGAGCAGTTCTTC.

This sequence joins TRBV24-1 and TRBJ2-3; weak D call: TRBD1 (6 bases). Germline-derived CDR1 and CDR2 are KGHDR and SFDVKD. The CDR3 covers 15 residues. V dropped 2 bases and J dropped 0 bases, with 8 bases sitting between them. Here the CDR3 DNA reads TGTGCCACCAGTGATTGGGGGCTAAGCACAGATACGCAGTATTTT. This codes for CATSDWGLSTDTQYF.

As for this clone: Other DNA sequences within the sample encode an identical CDR3. The CDR3 loop reads CASSFGGEAFF. In nucleotides, the CDR3 is TGTGCCAGCAGCTTCGGCGGTGAAGCTTTCTTT. This rearrangement joins TRBV7-3 to TRBJ1-1; no definite D call. The germline V gene encodes CDR1 SGHTA and CDR2 FQGTGA. V lost 3 bases to trimming and J lost 7 bases, with 6 bases between them. The CDR3 covers 11 residues.

This chain's CDR3 is CASSLVVGGANVLTF. The CDR3 DNA sequence: TGTGCCAGCAGCTTAGTGGTCGGTGGGGCCAACGTCCTGACTTTC. The rearrangement uses TRBV11-1 and TRBJ2-6; D is unclear. Germline assignment: CDR1 SGHAT and CDR2 FQDESV (reference sequence). This CDR3 comprises 15 residues. Trimming stripped 1 base from V and 3 bases from J, with 7 bases between.

The genes are TRBV6-5 and TRBJ1-4; 8 bases fit TRBD1. Germline CDR1 reads MNHEY; CDR2 reads SVGAGI. V was pared by 2 bases and J by 7 bases, with 6 bases of the junction left unmatched. This CDR3 is built from 15 residues. CDR3 residues: CASSYTTGGGEKLFF. The CDR3 nucleotides are TGTGCCAGCAGTTACACAACAGGGGGGGGTGAAAAACTGTTTTTT.

V gene TRBV7-9 combines with J gene TRBJ2-1, with 11 bases lining up with TRBD1. The V segment lost 0 bases and the J segment 5 bases; nucleotides outside the gene matches: 6. The CDR3 is 17 amino acids. The V gene's germline CDR1 is SEHNR and CDR2 FQNEAQ (reference sequence). CDR3: CASSLAFGTGGHNEQFF. The CDR3 coding sequence is TGTGCCAGCAGCTTAGCCTTTGGGACAGGGGGACACAATGAGCAGTTCTTC.

J is TRBJ2-3 and V is TRBV13; 16 nucleotides line up with TRBD2. This CDR3 has 18 amino acids. The trim removed 5 bases at V and 3 bases at J, leaving 8 bases unmatched. Germline V CDR1 and CDR2: PRHDT, FYEKMQ (reference sequence). CDR3 DNA: TGTGCCAGCAGCCCGGGGACTAGCGGGAGGGCCCGGACAGATACGCAGTATTTT. Translated, it gives CASSPGTSGRARTDTQYF.

The rearrangement joins TRBV29-1 to TRBJ2-7, with TRBD2 matching over 7 bases. CDR1 and CDR2 (germline): SQVTM, ANQGSEA. The ends lost 1 base at V and 3 bases at J; junction bases unmatched: 3. The CDR3 consists of 13 residues. The CDR3 coding sequence is TGCAGCGTTGAAGGCGGGAGTCGCTACGAGCAGTACTTC. This gives the protein CSVEGGSRYEQYF.

In nucleotides, the CDR3 is TGTGCCACCAGCAGAGATCCGGACAGGGGATACGAGCAGTACTTC. Its translation is CATSRDPDRGYEQYF. The J gene is TRBJ2-7, the V gene TRBV15; 9 bases are shared with TRBD1. V lost 0 bases to trimming and J lost 4 bases; unmatched junction nucleotides: 4. Germline V gives CDR1 LNHNV, CDR2 YYDKDF (reference sequence). This CDR3 comprises 15 residues. The full variable domain, its missing parts supplied by reference TRBV15 and TRBJ2-7, is DAMVIQNPRYQVTQFGKPVTLSCSQTLNHNVMYWYQQKSSQAPKLLFHYYDKDFNNEADTPDNFQSRRPNTSFCFLDIRSPGLGDTAMYLCATSRDPDRGYEQYFGPGTRLTVT.

The V and J genes are TRBV9 and TRBJ2-5, with 10 bases fitting TRBD2. Trimming took 1 base from V and 3 from J; bases not matched to a gene: 9. Germline loops: CDR1 SGDLS, CDR2 YYNGEE. This CDR3 comprises 17 residues. CDR3 in DNA: TGTGCCAGCAGCGTATCAGCTAGCGGGAGCCCCGAAGAGACCCAGTACTTC. Translation gives CASSVSASGSPEETQYF.